This TCR beta chain appears in the sequencing data of a study of identical twins. Losses at the gene ends were 0 bases for V and 2 bases for J; bases not matched to a gene: 5. Germline V gene sequence: CDR1 WNHNN, CDR2 SYGVQD (reference sequence). This CDR3 has 16 residues. TCRdb redid the calling of the 5' RACE reads with MiXCR, one entry per CDR3 protein. The sample records fewer than 350,000 distinct CDR3 sequences, 6.5% to 9.5% being singletons. This clonotype has only a few counts. These data were also reused for a study on yellow fever vaccine responses in identical twins.

The receptor comes from a woman between 18 and 29 years old in good health. The gene calls are TRBV10-1 and TRBJ2-7; 9 nucleotides line up with TRBD2. The material sequenced was memory (CD45RO+) T cells sorted from blood. The CDR3 reads CASSESGLASPYEQYV. The CDR3 coding sequence is TGCGCCAGCAGTGAGTCGGGACTAGCTTCTCCCTACGAGCAGTACGTC.